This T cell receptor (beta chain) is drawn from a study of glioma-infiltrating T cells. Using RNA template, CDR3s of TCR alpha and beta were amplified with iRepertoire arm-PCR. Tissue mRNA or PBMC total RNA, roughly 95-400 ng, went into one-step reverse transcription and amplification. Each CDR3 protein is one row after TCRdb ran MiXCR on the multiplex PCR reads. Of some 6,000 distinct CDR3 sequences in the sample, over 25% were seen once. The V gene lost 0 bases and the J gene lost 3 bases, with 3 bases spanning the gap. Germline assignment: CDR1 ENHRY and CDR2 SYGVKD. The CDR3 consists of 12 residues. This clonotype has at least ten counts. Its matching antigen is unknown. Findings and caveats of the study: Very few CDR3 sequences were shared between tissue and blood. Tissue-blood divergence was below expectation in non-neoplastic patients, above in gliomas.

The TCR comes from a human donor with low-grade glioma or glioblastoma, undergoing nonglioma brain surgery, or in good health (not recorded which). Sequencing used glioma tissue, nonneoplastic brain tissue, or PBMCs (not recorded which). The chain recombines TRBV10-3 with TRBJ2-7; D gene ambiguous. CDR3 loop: CAISESDYEQYV. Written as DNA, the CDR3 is TGTGCCATCAGTGAGTCTGACTACGAGCAGTACGTC.